This TCR beta chain was captured by sequencing in a study of CXCR3-negative and CXCR3-positive naive CD8 T cells. Overall study results and limits: CXCR3 expression dropped partially after cryopreservation, and most assays relied on fresh PBMCs.

All CD8+ T cell subsets were sorted in triplicate at hundreds of thousands of cells each. Each TRB cDNA library was prepared by 5' RACE (with UMI labels). TCRdb reprocessed the 5' RACE reads and keeps a single row for each CDR3 protein, giving no DNA. Seen in this sample are over 70,000 distinct CDR3 sequences; the ten most common clones hold about 1%. Germline lookup yields CDR1 SGHDN and CDR2 FVKESK. The CDR3 loop spans 14 amino acids. As concerns this clonotype: Antigen: not known.

Sequencing input: naive CXCR3- CD8+ T cells from blood. Subset reported: CD45RO-CCR7+CD27+CD95- naive CD8+ T cells lacking CXCR3 (TNR3-). The receptor was isolated from a human donor in good health. Some clones in this sample may be carry-over from other donors' samples. The chain combines TRBV14 with TRBJ1-1. This CDR3 is CASSQELGDTEAFF.